The source of this T cell receptor beta chain is a study of CD8 T cells in Susac syndrome. About the study: Patients with Susac syndrome had blood drawn and were at that point therapy-naive, on corticosteroids, or on intravenous immunoglobulin alone.

Patients with Susac syndrome met diagnostic criteria that were recently defined for definite or probable disease. The germline CDR1 and CDR2 sequences are LNHNV and YYDKDF (reference sequence). The CDR3 is made up of 18 amino acids. Trimming took 1 base from V and 0 from J; bases not matched to a gene: 4. On this clonotype itself: Its antigen is currently unknown.

Whole-study findings and limits: Susac-specific public clones found in total CD8+ repertoires numbered some 15, and those in CD8+ TEMRA repertoires numbered five.

Roughly 0.45 to 1 ug RNA was reverse transcribed with random hexamers. Amplification of TCR beta CDR3 was carried out by immunoSEQ multiplex PCR, which covered 54 Vbeta and 13 Jbeta segments. Each CDR3 protein gets one entry after TCRdb re-called the immunoSEQ multiplex PCR reads with MiXCR. The repertoire includes about 53,000 distinct CDR3 sequences, 85% to 95% of them detected once, and 0.75% sits in the top ten. The chain has TRBV15 and TRBJ2-1; 12 positions agree with TRBD2. The sequence was collected from a human donor with Susac syndrome. Sequences were obtained from CD8+ T cells from PBMCs. The CDR3 sequence: CATSRATSGGGSYNEQFF. Written as DNA, the CDR3 is TGTGCCACCAGCAGAGCGACTAGCGGGGGCGGCTCCTACAATGAGCAGTTCTTC.